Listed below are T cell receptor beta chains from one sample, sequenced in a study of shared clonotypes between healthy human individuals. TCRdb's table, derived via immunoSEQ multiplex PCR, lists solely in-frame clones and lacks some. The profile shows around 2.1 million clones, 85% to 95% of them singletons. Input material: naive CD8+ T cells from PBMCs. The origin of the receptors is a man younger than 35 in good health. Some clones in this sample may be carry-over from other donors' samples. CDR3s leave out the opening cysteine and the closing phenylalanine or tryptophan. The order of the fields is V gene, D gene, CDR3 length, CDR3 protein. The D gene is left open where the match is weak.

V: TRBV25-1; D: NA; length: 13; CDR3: ASSELSTGNNEQF
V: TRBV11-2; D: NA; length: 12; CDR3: ASSSRAPGYEQY
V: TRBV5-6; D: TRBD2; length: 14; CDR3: ASTQMGEGVSYEQY
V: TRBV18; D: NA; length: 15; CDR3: ASSPLRDLGGYNEQF
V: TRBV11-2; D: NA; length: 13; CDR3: ASNDGRLPYNEQF
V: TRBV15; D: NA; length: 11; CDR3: ATNHAEGYGYT
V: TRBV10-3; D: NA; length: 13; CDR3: AISETTALNTEAF
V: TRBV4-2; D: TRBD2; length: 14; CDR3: ASSPGLAPEGYEQY
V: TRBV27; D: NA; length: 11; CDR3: ASSTQTGTEQY
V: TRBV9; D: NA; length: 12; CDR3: ASGGAESSYEQY
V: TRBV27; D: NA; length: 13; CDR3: ASSLLPTGLPEAF
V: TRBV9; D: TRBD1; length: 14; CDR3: ASTTRDRGFLETQY
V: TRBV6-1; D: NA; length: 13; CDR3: ASSEVQGDDYGYT
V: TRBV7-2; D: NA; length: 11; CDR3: ASSFIGARELF
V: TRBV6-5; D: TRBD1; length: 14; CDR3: ASSYDWTGGTYEQY
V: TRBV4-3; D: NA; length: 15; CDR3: ASSQGDPKRGVNGYT